Below, 20 T cell receptor beta chains from the same sample are listed, as sequenced in a study of beta chain features in type 1 diabetes. The sequenced template was cDNA made from the entire isolated RNA. Assay: immunoSEQ multiplex PCR; the TCRdb copy retains only in-frame clones and omits some. The profile covers around 430,000 clones, with roughly 31% appearing a single time and around 0.065% taken by the ten largest. Sample: naive CD4+ T cells from blood. These receptors were collected from a young man in good health.

The rearrangement uses TRBV15 and TRBJ2-5, with 9 bases lining up with TRBD2. The CDR3 covers 15 residues. With 3 bases clipped from V and 3 bases from J, the junction kept 5 bases outside the gene matches. CDR1 and CDR2 from the germline V gene are LNHNV and YYDKDF (reference sequence). Here the CDR3 reads CATSRRLADKETQYF. CDR3 bases: TGTGCCACCAGCAGGAGACTAGCGGACAAAGAGACCCAGTACTTC.

This clone was seen a few times. Other DNA sequences in this specimen translate into the identical CDR3. This rearrangement joins TRBV29-1 to TRBJ2-1, with D possibly TRBD2 on 5 matching bases. V shed 6 bases and J shed 0 bases, with 9 bases lying between them. Germline assignment: CDR1 SQVTM and CDR2 ANQGSEA. The CDR3 length is 13 residues. The CDR3 coding sequence is TGCAGCGTCCTGGGGAGCTCCTACAATGAGCAGTTCTTC. As protein: CSVLGSSYNEQFF.

This rearrangement joins TRBV29-1 to TRBJ2-3, with no clear D. The V and J ends lost 1 base and 1 base respectively, with 18 bases between them. CDR3 length equals 17 residues. Germline loops: CDR1 SQVTM, CDR2 ANQGSEA. The CDR3 region has the DNA TGCAGCGTTGAAGCGGTAAGGGCTTTGGTCGGCACAGATACGCAGTATTTT. Protein sequence: CSVEAVRALVGTDTQYF.

In regard to this clone: At the DNA level, this CDR3 is encoded by other sequences in the same sample as well. The genes are TRBV7-2 and TRBJ2-7; D ambiguous. CDR3 size: 11 residues. Trimming took off 5 bases at V and 2 bases at J, with 4 bases between the two ends. The germline gives CDR1 SGHTA, CDR2 FQGNSA. CDR3 bases: TGTGCCAGCAGCGCCGCCTACGAGCAGTACTTC. This translates into CASSAAYEQYF.

The chain employs TRBV15 and TRBJ2-1; tentative D call: TRBD2 (6 bases). With 0 bases removed from V and 7 bases from J, the gap between germline ends came to 10 bases. Germline V lookup: CDR1 LNHNV, CDR2 YYDKDF (reference sequence). There are 14 residues in the CDR3. CDR3 DNA: TGTGCCACCAGCAGAGAGGGGGGAAAGAATGAGCAGTTCTTC. It encodes CATSREGGKNEQFF.

V usage is TRBV30 and J usage is TRBJ2-3; weak D call: TRBD2 (7 bases). Trimming left V 0 bases short and J 3 bases short, with 13 bases between. Germline V gene data show CDR1 as GTSNPN and CDR2 as SVGIG (reference sequence). The CDR3 has 15 residues. CDR3 sequence (DNA): TGTGCCTGGAGTGTACTGGGAGGGGGGACAGATACGCAGTATTTT. Its protein product is CAWSVLGGGTDTQYF.

The chain links TRBV7-2 to TRBJ2-2, with D hard to call. The CDR3 runs to 14 residues. Trimming cost V 4 bases and J 7 bases, with 13 bases left between them. Looked up from germline, CDR1 is SGHTA and CDR2 is FQGNSA. CDR3 loop: CASSSRQGGGELFF. In nucleotides, the CDR3 is TGTGCCAGCAGCTCCCGACAAGGCGGCGGGGAGCTGTTTTTT.

This clone was picked up a small number of times. The chain employs TRBV5-4 and TRBJ2-3; possibly TRBD1 for D (6 bases). Trimming left V 5 bases short and J 2 bases short, with 18 bases between. The CDR3 extends over 16 amino acids. Germline assignment: CDR1 SGHNT and CDR2 YYREEE (reference sequence). CDR3 amino acids: CASSIMGTRFTDTQYF. CDR3 bases: TGTGCCAGCAGTATCATGGGGACAAGATTCACAGATACGCAGTATTTT.

In DNA form, the CDR3 reads TGCGCCAGCAGCAAAGAGTACCCGGGGAATGAGCAGTTCTTC. The encoded protein is CASSKEYPGNEQFF. The chain joins TRBV5-1 to TRBJ2-1, with a possible D match to TRBD2 (5 bases). The germline V and J ends were trimmed by 4 bases and 7 bases, with 15 bases remaining between them. The CDR3 spans 14 residues. Germline CDR1 and CDR2: SGHRS and YFSETQ.

The chain links TRBV30 to TRBJ2-3, with D perhaps matching TRBD1 (6 bases). V was pared by 3 bases and J by 2 bases, with 12 bases between. Germline V CDR1 and CDR2: GTSNPN, SVGIG (reference sequence). This CDR3 is built from 14 residues. The CDR3 sequence is CAWRGGPNTDTQYF. For the CDR3, the DNA is TGTGCCTGGAGAGGGGGACCGAACACAGATACGCAGTATTTT.

The chain uses TRBV19 and TRBJ2-7; 9 positions agree with TRBD1. The CDR3 is 15 residues long. The V segment lost 4 bases and the J segment 0 bases; nucleotides outside the gene matches: 4. Germline V lookup: CDR1 LNHDA, CDR2 SQIVND (reference sequence). CDR3 bases: TGTGCCAGTAGTAGAGGGGGACAGGGCTCCTACGAGCAGTACTTC. It yields the protein CASSRGGQGSYEQYF.

CDR3 in amino acids: CASSYTVLSTEAFF. The DNA of the CDR3 is TGTGCCAGCAGTTACACAGTCTTGTCCACTGAAGCTTTCTTT. This chain links TRBV6-5 with TRBJ1-1, with D unclear. Trimming took 2 bases from V and 4 from J, leaving 11 bases between them. The CDR3 spans 14 residues. Germline V gene lookup returns CDR1 MNHEY and CDR2 SVGAGI.

This chain links TRBV29-1 with TRBJ2-7; 8 bases align to TRBD2. Germline CDR1 and CDR2: SQVTM and ANQGSEA. V trimming: 7 bases; J trimming: 1 base; junction bases outside the gene matches: 3. The CDR3 is made up of 12 amino acids. This CDR3 reads CSGGTSSYEQYF. In DNA, the CDR3 is TGCAGCGGCGGGACTAGTTCCTACGAGCAGTACTTC.

The DNA for the CDR3 is TGTGCCAGCTCAAGGCCAGGCGCAATCCAAGAGACCCAGTACTTC. As protein: CASSRPGAIQETQYF. This sequence joins TRBV18 and TRBJ2-5; D not resolved. The germline V and J ends were trimmed by 5 bases and 1 base, with 14 bases remaining between them. CDR1 and CDR2 (germline): KGHSH, LQKENI. The CDR3 has 15 residues.

This clone was detected only a few times. The same CDR3 also results from other DNA sequences found in this sample. The CDR3 sequence is CSVESGDEKLFF. CDR3 DNA sequence: TGCAGCGTTGAAAGCGGGGATGAAAAACTGTTTTTT. The chain recombines TRBV29-1 with TRBJ1-4; D call uncertain. Looked up from germline, CDR1 is SQVTM and CDR2 is ANQGSEA. V dropped 2 bases and J dropped 6 bases, with 7 bases sitting between them. The CDR3 spans 12 residues.

This clone has a handful of counts. The genes are TRBV4-3 and TRBJ2-5; TRBD2 matches 14 bases. Looked up from germline, CDR1 is LGHNA and CDR2 is YSLEER. The V segment lost 2 bases and the J segment 5 bases; nucleotides outside the gene matches: 4. This CDR3 is 16 amino acids long. The chain's CDR3 is CASSQRGLAGEETQYF. In DNA, the CDR3 is TGCGCCAGCAGCCAACGGGGACTAGCGGGAGAGGAGACCCAGTACTTC.

This chain uses TRBV19 with TRBJ2-7, with D hard to call. Between the trimmed V and J ends, which lost 4 bases and 4 bases, there was a span of 17 bases. This CDR3 spans 15 amino acids. Germline V gene sequence: CDR1 LNHDA, CDR2 SQIVND (reference sequence). CDR3 sequence reads: CASSTVSGYSYEQYF. The CDR3 nucleotides read TGTGCCAGTAGTACCGTCTCGGGCTACTCATACGAGCAGTACTTC.

This clone has more than one count but fewer than ten. The chain links TRBV30 to TRBJ1-1, with no clear D. The V end was cut by 0 bases, the J end by 1 base, with 9 bases between. This CDR3 spans 14 amino acids. The germline CDR1 and CDR2 sequences are GTSNPN and SVGIG (reference sequence). The CDR3 protein is CAWSVLRGNTEAFF. CDR3 nucleotide sequence: TGTGCCTGGAGTGTACTCCGAGGGAACACTGAAGCTTTCTTT.

This clone was seen a few times. V gene TRBV6-6 combines with J gene TRBJ2-3, with 9 nucleotides matching TRBD2. Looked up from germline, CDR1 is MNHNY and CDR2 is SVGAGI (reference sequence). Losses at the gene ends were 6 bases for V and 0 bases for J; bases not matched to a gene: 4. The CDR3 contains 15 residues. Here the CDR3 reads CASRQREASTDTQYF. The CDR3 DNA follows: TGTGCCAGCAGACAGCGGGAGGCAAGCACAGATACGCAGTATTTT.

This clone was counted only a few times. The chain couples TRBV28 to TRBJ2-3; D is possibly TRBD1 or TRBD2 (6 bases each). Germline values: CDR1 MDHEN, CDR2 SYDVKM. This CDR3 contains 15 residues. V dropped 8 bases and J dropped 2 bases, with 17 bases sitting between them. In nucleotides, the CDR3 is TGTGCCAGCTCCGGAAGGGGGACTTCCACAGATACGCAGTATTTT. Its protein product is CASSGRGTSTDTQYF.